These T cell receptor beta chains were read from a single sample in a study of blood T cell repertoires in COVID-19. Generated by immunoSEQ multiplex PCR, the TCRdb table keeps only in-frame clones and is missing some. This table has almost 200,000 clones, roughly 77% appearing once. Sequenced sample: peripheral blood. The receptors were sampled from a middle-aged woman with COVID-19, enrolled during active disease. Both conserved end residues are part of each CDR3. D genes are given only for firm matches. Rows may omit the clone size; those that give it use once, few, many or a size class.

size	V	D	J	CDR3	DNA
-	TRBV7-8	TRBD2	TRBJ2-2	CASSHTSGRVYAGELFF	TGTGCCAGCAGCCATACTAGCGGGAGGGTTTATGCCGGGGAGCTGTTTTTT
-	TRBV10-3	TRBD2	TRBJ2-6	CAIKGTSGRLSGANVLTF	TGTGCCATCAAGGGGACTAGCGGGAGGCTCTCTGGGGCCAACGTCCTGACTTTC
few	TRBV27	-	TRBJ1-4	CASREMDRPTNEKLFF	TGTGCCAGCAGAGAAATGGACAGACCAACTAATGAAAAACTGTTTTTT
-	TRBV11-2	TRBD1	TRBJ2-7	CASSSVGQGIGDVQYF	TGTGCCAGCAGCTCCGTGGGACAGGGAATCGGAGACGTGCAGTACTTC
few	TRBV5-8	-	TRBJ1-1	CASSLGALNTEAFF	TGTGCCAGCAGCTTGGGGGCATTGAACACTGAAGCTTTCTTT
once	TRBV7-9	TRBD1	TRBJ2-5	CASSQQGEGETQYF	TGTGCCAGCAGCCAACAGGGGGAAGGAGAGACCCAGTACTTC
-	TRBV5-4	-	TRBJ1-1	CASSLDRTNTEAFF	TGTGCCAGCAGCTTGGACAGGACGAACACTGAAGCTTTCTTT
-	TRBV2	-	TRBJ2-1	CASSGGSAPPGDNEQFF	TGTGCCAGCAGTGGAGGTAGCGCACCTCCCGGCGACAATGAGCAGTTCTTC
-	TRBV3-1/TRBV3-2	-	TRBJ2-5	CASSASNRYGTQYF	TGTGCCAGCAGCGCCTCAAATAGATATGGGACCCAGTACTTC
few	TRBV5-1	-	TRBJ1-2	CASKETADYGYTF	TGCGCCAGCAAGGAGACAGCCGACTATGGCTACACCTTC
-	TRBV5-1	-	TRBJ2-3	CASSLGRGPLGTDTQYF	TGCGCCAGCAGCTTGGGTAGGGGCCCCCTTGGCACAGATACGCAGTATTTT
-	TRBV9	-	TRBJ1-1	CASSVLSWGQGTEAFF	TGTGCCAGCAGCGTACTAAGCTGGGGTCAGGGGACTGAAGCTTTCTTT
-	TRBV18	-	TRBJ2-6	CASSQEASGANVLTF	TGTGCCAGCTCACAAGAAGCCTCTGGGGCCAACGTCCTGACTTTC
-	TRBV6-2/TRBV6-3	-	TRBJ2-2	CASSYSDGLESWGAVF	TGTGCCAGCAGTTACTCGGACGGCCTAGAAAGCTGGGGAGCTGTTTTT
-	TRBV6-5	TRBD2	TRBJ2-7	CASSYSGLAGVMEQYF	TGTGCCAGCAGTTACTCGGGTCTAGCGGGAGTGATGGAGCAGTACTTC
-	TRBV2	-	TRBJ1-1	CASSDLGAATEAFF	TGTGCCAGCAGTGATTTGGGGGCAGCCACTGAAGCTTTCTTT
-	TRBV7-8	TRBD1	TRBJ2-2	CASSLRDRDTGELFF	TGTGCCAGCAGCTTAAGAGACAGGGACACCGGGGAGCTGTTTTTT
-	TRBV30	-	TRBJ1-1	CAWTATANTEAFF	TGTGCCTGGACCGCGACAGCGAACACTGAAGCTTTCTTT
-	TRBV6-5	TRBD1	TRBJ1-2	CASSYSWTGQYGYTF	TGTGCCAGCAGTTACTCGTGGACAGGGCAGTATGGCTACACCTTC
-	TRBV18	-	TRBJ2-5	CASSGPTRETQYF	TGTGCCAGCTCAGGCCCAACGCGGGAGACCCAGTACTTC
-	TRBV6-5	-	TRBJ1-1	CASSYSRQDTEAFF	TGTGCCAGCAGTTACTCGAGACAGGACACTGAAGCTTTCTTT